The 13 T cell receptor beta chains below were found in one sample sequenced in a study of graft-versus-host responses after intestinal transplantation. These receptors have no known antigen. Clones were sequenced by immunoSEQ multiplex PCR, and TCRdb holds only the in-frame ones, with some missing. Among over 70,000 clones listed, roughly 90% were seen once. The sequencing here drew on unstimulated CD8+ T cells sorted from spleen or lymph node cells, taken before transplant. Receptor source: a human donor who was the organ donor for an intestinal transplant.

The rearrangement joins TRBV4-3 to TRBJ2-1; the D gene is possibly TRBD1 (5 bases). Trimming pared 2 bases from V and 9 bases from J, leaving 11 bases between. The CDR3 is 13 amino acids. In germline, CDR1 is LGHNA, CDR2 YSLEER. The CDR3: CASSQIQVTEQFF. The CDR3 region has the DNA TGCGCCAGCAGCCAAATACAGGTTACTGAGCAGTTCTTC.

This clone is a singleton in its sample. V is TRBV5-4 and J is TRBJ1-6; D perhaps matches TRBD1 (6 bases). Germline V gene sequence: CDR1 SGHNT, CDR2 YYREEE (reference sequence). The CDR3 runs to 13 residues. V was pared by 8 bases and J by 7 bases, with 13 bases between. For the CDR3, the DNA is TGTGCCAGTGCCGGGACAACCAATTCACCCCTCCACTTT. Protein sequence: CASAGTTNSPLHF. Full variable domain (outside the CDR3, taken from reference TRBV5-4 and TRBJ1-6): ETGVTQSPTHLIKTRGQQVTLRCSSQSGHNTVSWYQQALGQGPQFIFQYYREEENGRGNFPPRFSGLQFPNYSSELNVNALELDDSALYLCASAGTTNSPLHFGNGTRLTVT.

The chain joins TRBV13 to TRBJ2-3, with D possibly TRBD1 on 5 matching bases. Looked up from germline, CDR1 is PRHDT and CDR2 is FYEKMQ (reference sequence). V lost 5 bases and J lost 1, with 13 bases in between. CDR3 length: 15 residues. The CDR3 DNA sequence: TGTGCCAGCAGCCTACGGACACCCGGCACAGATACGCAGTATTTT. This translates into CASSLRTPGTDTQYF.

This clone was seen once. The chain recombines TRBV27 with TRBJ2-1, with 9 bases fitting TRBD1. The junction had 7 bases not matched to a gene; V was cut back by 2 bases and J by 5 bases. Per germline, CDR1 MNHEY and CDR2 SMNVEV (reference sequence). There are 16 residues in the CDR3. The CDR3 loop is CASSLGTGSTDNEQFF. The CDR3 DNA sequence: TGTGCCAGCAGTTTAGGGACAGGGTCTACGGACAATGAGCAGTTCTTC.

This chain links TRBV5-8 with TRBJ1-2; D is uncertain. Germline V gene lookup returns CDR1 SGHTS and CDR2 YDEGEE. The CDR3 runs to 12 residues. V was shortened by 4 bases and J by 8 bases, with 12 bases between the two germline ends. The CDR3 reads CASSPPAGGYTF. CDR3 nucleotide sequence: TGTGCCAGCAGCCCACCGGCAGGCGGCTACACCTTC. Full variable domain (rest looked up from reference TRBV5-8 and TRBJ1-2): EAGVTQSPTHLIKTRGQQATLRCSPISGHTSVYWYQQALGLGLQFLLWYDEGEERNRGNFPPRFSGRQFPNYSSELNVNALELEDSALYLCASSPPAGGYTFGSGTRLTVV.

In this sample, this clone turned up once. A read error may produce the germline difference seen at one junction end. This chain links TRBV7-7 with TRBJ2-1, with 10 bases that match TRBD2. CDR1 and CDR2 from the germline V gene are SSHAT and FNYEAQ (reference sequence). The CDR3 is 16 residues long. CDR3 loop: CASSPERGGFLNEQFF. The CDR3 nucleotides are TGTGCTAGCAGTCCGGAGCGGGGGGGCTTCCTTAATGAGCAGTTCTTC.

The chain joins TRBV7-2 to TRBJ2-1, with D perhaps matching TRBD2 (7 bases). Germline V gene sequence: CDR1 SGHTA, CDR2 FQGNSA. The CDR3 runs 15 residues. Trimming pared 1 base from V and 4 bases from J, leaving 11 bases between. This CDR3 is CASSLEGGAYNEQFF. The DNA for the CDR3 is TGTGCCAGCAGCTTAGAAGGGGGGGCTTACAATGAGCAGTTCTTC.

The V call is TRBV7-8, the J call TRBJ1-1; 7 nucleotides align to TRBD1. Germline V gene lookup returns CDR1 SGHVS and CDR2 FQNEAQ. Losses at the gene ends were 5 bases for V and 0 bases for J; bases not matched to a gene: 6. The CDR3 sequence is 15 residues long. CDR3 sequence: CASSTQDRLNTEAFF. The DNA for the CDR3 is TGTGCCAGCAGCACGCAGGACAGGCTGAACACTGAAGCTTTCTTT.

The rearrangement uses TRBV2 and TRBJ1-2; tentatively, D is TRBD1 (6 bases). Germline V gives CDR1 SNHLY, CDR2 FYNNEI. V lost 10 bases to trimming and J lost 8 bases, with 17 bases between them. The CDR3 runs to 12 residues. In DNA form, the CDR3 reads TGTGCCACCCTGACAGGCGGAACAGGCTACACCTTC. Its protein product is CATLTGGTGYTF.

The V gene is TRBV6-4, the J gene TRBJ2-3; 9 nucleotides line up with TRBD2. Trimming removed 6 bases from V and 4 bases from J; junction bases left unmatched: 8. The CDR3 spans 15 residues. Germline V gene lookup returns CDR1 MRHNA and CDR2 SNTAGT. The CDR3 nucleotides read TGTGCCAGCAGGAGAGCGGGGGGTGCGGCAGATACGCAGTATTTT. This codes for CASRRAGGAADTQYF.

The genes are TRBV2 and TRBJ2-5; D may be TRBD1 (6 bases). V shed 4 bases and J shed 2 bases, with 11 bases lying between them. This CDR3 has 14 residues. CDR1 and CDR2 (germline): SNHLY, FYNNEI. CDR3: CASSVQGWQETQYF. CDR3 nucleotides: TGTGCCAGCAGTGTACAGGGATGGCAAGAGACCCAGTACTTC.

The chain joins TRBV6-5 to TRBJ1-2, with D unclear. V dropped 5 bases and J dropped 6 bases, with 13 bases sitting between them. The CDR3 totals 13 residues. CDR1 and CDR2 (germline): MNHEY, SVGAGI. CDR3 loop: CASSEESGDGYTF. The CDR3 DNA sequence: TGTGCCAGCAGTGAAGAATCCGGGGATGGCTACACCTTC.

V and J are TRBV6-1 and TRBJ2-1, with D perhaps matching TRBD2 (7 bases). The V end was cut by 2 bases, the J end by 7 bases, with 15 bases between. This CDR3 has 15 amino acids. The germline V gene encodes CDR1 MNHNS and CDR2 SASEGT. The CDR3 region is CASSELLRGQNEQFF. CDR3 nucleotide sequence: TGTGCCAGCAGTGAATTGTTGCGGGGGCAAAATGAGCAGTTCTTC.